This T cell receptor (beta chain) was captured by sequencing in a study of T cell responses to AZD1222 COVID-19 vaccine. From germline, CDR1 is LNHNV and CDR2 YYDKDF (reference sequence). V lost 4 bases to trimming and J lost 2 bases; unmatched junction nucleotides: 11. The CDR3 loop spans 16 amino acids. Repertoires were generated with immunoSEQ multiplex PCR, while TCRdb's copy carries only in-frame clones and drops some. The sample carries roughly 200,000 clones, about 93% recorded once. The chain combines TRBV15 with TRBJ2-7; 7 bases agree with TRBD2. This receptor was taken from an adult in good health. The source was peripheral blood, collected on day 0 of MenACWY control vaccination. In DNA, the CDR3 is TGTGCCACCAGCAAAGATGGGGACTACGGGACCTACGAGCAGTACTTC. This sequence encodes CATSKDGDYGTYEQYF.